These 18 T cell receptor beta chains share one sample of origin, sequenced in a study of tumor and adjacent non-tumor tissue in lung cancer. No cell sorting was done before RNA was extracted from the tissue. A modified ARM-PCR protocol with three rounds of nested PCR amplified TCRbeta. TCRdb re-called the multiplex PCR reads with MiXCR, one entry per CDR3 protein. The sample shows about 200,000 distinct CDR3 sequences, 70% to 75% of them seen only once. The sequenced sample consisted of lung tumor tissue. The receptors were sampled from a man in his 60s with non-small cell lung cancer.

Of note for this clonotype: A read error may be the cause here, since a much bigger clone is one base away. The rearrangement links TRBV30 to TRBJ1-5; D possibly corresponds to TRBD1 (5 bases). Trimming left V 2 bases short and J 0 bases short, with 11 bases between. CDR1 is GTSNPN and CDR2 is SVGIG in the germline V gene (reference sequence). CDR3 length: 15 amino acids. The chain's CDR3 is CAWSQGHRSNQPQHF. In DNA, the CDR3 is TGTGCCTGGAGTCAGGGCCACCGTAGCAATCAGCCCCAGCATTTT.

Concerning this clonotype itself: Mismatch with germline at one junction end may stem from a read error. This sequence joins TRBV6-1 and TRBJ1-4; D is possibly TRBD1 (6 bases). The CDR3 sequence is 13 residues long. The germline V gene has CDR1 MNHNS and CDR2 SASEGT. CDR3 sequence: CACRSVRGEKLFF. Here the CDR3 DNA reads TGTGCCTGCAGGTCGGTCAGGGGTGAAAAACTGTTTTTT.

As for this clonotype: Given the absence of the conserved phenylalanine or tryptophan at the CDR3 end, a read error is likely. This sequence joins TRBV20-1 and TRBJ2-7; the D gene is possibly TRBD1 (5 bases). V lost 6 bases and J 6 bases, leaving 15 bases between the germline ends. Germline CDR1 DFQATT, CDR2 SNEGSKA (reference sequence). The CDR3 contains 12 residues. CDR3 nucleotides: TGCAGTGCACCGGACATGGTTAGCGAGCAGTACTCC. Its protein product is CSAPDMVSEQYS.

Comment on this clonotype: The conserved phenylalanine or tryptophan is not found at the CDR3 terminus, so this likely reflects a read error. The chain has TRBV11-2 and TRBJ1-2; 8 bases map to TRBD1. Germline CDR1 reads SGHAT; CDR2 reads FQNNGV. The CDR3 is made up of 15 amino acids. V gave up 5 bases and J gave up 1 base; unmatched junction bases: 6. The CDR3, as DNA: TGTGCCAGCAGCATAAGGACAGGGCTTAACTATGGCTACACCCTC. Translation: CASSIRTGLNYGYTL.

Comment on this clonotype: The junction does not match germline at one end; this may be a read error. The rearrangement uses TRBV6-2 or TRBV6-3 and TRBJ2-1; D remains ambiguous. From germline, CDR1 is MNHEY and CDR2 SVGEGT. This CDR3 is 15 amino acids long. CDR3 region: CASGYGLEAGNEQFF. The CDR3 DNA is TGTGCCAGCGGTTACGGTCTAGAAGCTGGCAATGAGCAGTTCTTC.

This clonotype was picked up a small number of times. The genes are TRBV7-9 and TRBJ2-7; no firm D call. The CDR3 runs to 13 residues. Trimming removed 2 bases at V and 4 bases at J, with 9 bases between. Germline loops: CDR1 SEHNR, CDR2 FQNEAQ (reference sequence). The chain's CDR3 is CASSLSLGYEQYF. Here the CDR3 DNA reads TGTGCCAGCAGCTTATCGCTAGGGTACGAGCAGTACTTC. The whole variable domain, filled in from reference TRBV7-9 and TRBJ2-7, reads DTGVSQNPRHKITKRGQNVTFRCDPISEHNRLYWYRQTLGQGPEFLTYFQNEAQLEKSRLLSDRFSAERPKGSFSTLEIQRTEQGDSAMYLCASSLSLGYEQYFGPGTRLTVT.

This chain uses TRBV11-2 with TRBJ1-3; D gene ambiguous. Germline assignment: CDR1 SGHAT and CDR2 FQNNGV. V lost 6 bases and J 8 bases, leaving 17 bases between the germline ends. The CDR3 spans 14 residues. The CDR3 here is CASSPGPPWDTIYF. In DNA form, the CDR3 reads TGTGCCAGCAGTCCTGGTCCACCCTGGGACACCATATATTTT.

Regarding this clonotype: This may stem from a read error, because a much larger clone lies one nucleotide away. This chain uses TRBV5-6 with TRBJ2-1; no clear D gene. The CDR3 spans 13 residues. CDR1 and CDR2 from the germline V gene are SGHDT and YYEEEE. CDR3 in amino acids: CVSSLGGVDEQFF. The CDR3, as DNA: TGTGTCAGCAGCTTGGGTGGGGTCGATGAGCAGTTCTTC.

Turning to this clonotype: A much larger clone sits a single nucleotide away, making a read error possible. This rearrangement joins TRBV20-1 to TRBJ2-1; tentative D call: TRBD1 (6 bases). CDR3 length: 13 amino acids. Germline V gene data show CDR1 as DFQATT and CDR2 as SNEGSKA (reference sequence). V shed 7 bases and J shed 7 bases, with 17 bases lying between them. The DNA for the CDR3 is TGCAGTGTTCCGGACAGCTGGAATAATGAGCAGTTCTTC. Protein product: CSVPDSWNNEQFF.

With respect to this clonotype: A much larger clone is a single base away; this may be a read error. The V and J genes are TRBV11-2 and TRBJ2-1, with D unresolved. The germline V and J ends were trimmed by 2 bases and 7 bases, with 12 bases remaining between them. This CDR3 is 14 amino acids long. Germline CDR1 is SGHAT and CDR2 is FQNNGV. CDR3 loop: CASSLTEPRNEQFF. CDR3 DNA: TGTGCCAGCAGCTTAACGGAACCCCGGAATGAGCAGTTCTTC. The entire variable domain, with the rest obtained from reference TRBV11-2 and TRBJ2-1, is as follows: EAGVAQSPRYKIIEKRQSVAFWCNPISGHATLYWYQQILGQGPKLLIQFQNNGVVDDSQLPKDRFSAERLKGVDSTLKIQPAKLEDSAVYLCASSLTEPRNEQFFGPGTRLTVL.

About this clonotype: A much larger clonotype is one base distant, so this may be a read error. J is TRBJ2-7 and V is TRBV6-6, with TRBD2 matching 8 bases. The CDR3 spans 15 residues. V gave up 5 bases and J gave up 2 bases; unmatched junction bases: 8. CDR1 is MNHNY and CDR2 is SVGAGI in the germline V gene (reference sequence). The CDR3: CASSPRTSRTYEQYF. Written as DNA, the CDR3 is TGTGCCAGCAGTCCTCGGACTAGCAGGACCTACGAGCAGTACTTC.

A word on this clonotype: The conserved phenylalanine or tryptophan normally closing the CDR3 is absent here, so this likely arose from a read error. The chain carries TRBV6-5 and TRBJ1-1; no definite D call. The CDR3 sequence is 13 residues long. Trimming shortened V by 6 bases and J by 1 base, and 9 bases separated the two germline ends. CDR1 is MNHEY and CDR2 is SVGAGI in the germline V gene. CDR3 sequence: CASRTEENTEAFL. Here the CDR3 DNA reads TGTGCCAGCAGAACAGAGGAGAACACTGAAGCTTTCCTT.

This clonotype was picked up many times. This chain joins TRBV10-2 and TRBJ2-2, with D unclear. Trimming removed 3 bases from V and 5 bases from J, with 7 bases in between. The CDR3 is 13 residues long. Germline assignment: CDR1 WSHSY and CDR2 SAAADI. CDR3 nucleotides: TGCGCCAGCAGTGACAGGACGACCGGGGAGCTGTTTTTT. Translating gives CASSDRTTGELFF.

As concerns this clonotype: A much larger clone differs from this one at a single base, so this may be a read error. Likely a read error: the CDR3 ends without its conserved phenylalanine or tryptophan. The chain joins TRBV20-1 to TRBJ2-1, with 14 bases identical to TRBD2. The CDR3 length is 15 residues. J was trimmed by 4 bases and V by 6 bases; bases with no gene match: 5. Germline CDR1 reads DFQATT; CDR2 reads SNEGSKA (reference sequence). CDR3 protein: CSARTSGGQYNEQFL. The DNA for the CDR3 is TGCAGTGCGCGGACTAGCGGGGGGCAATACAATGAGCAGTTCTTA.

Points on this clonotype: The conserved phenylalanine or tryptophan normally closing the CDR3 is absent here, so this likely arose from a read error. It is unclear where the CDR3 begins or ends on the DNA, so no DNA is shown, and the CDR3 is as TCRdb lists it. The CDR3 region is CSARGPAGNEQFL. This chain uses TRBV20-1 with TRBJ2-1; no DNA check was done on the table's D call, TRBD2. With termini counted, the CDR3 has 13 amino acids. Germline V gives CDR1 DFQATT, CDR2 SNEGSKA (reference sequence).

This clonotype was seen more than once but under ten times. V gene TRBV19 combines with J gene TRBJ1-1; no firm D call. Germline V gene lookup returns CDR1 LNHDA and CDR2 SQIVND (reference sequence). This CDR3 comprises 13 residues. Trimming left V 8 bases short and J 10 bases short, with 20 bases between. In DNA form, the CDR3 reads TGTGCCAGTCAAGATAACCGGAGGGCCGGAGCTTTCTTT. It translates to CASQDNRRAGAFF. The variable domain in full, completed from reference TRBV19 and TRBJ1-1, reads DGGITQSPKYLFRKEGQNVTLSCEQNLNHDAMYWYRQDPGQGLRLIYYSQIVNDFQKGDIAEGYSVSREKKESFPLTVTSAQKNPTAFYLCASQDNRRAGAFFGQGTRLTVV.

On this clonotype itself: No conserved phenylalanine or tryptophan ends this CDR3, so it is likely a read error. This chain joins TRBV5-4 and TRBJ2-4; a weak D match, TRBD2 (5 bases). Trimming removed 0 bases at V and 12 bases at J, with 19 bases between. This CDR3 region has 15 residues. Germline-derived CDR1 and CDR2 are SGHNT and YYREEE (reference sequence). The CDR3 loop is CASSLVEAGRAGQYI. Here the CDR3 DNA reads TGTGCCAGCAGCTTGGTGGAGGCGGGTCGGGCGGGTCAGTACATC.

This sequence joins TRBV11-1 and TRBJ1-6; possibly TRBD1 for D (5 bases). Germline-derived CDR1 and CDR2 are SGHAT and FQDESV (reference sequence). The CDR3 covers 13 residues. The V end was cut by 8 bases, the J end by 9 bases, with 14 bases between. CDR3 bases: TGTGCCAGCGCCTCGGGGCGAGGTTCACCCCTCCACTTT. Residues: CASASGRGSPLHF. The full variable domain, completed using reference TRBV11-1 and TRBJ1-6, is EAEVAQSPRYKITEKSQAVAFWCDPISGHATLYWYRQILGQGPELLVQFQDESVVDDSQLPKDRFSAERLKGVDSTLKIQPAELGDSAMYLCASASGRGSPLHFGNGTRLTVT.